This T cell receptor beta chain was obtained from a study of low-dose radiotherapy and immunotherapy resistance in tumors. The time point here: after trial treatment. Regarding treatment: LDRT plus nivolumab, ipilimumab, low-dose cyclophosphamide and aspirin (RACIN trial). Donors were treated with nivolumab, ipilimumab, aspirin, and low-dose cyclophosphamide and radiotherapy. Gene-specific TRAV and TRBV primers were used for first-strand cDNA, covering alpha and beta chains. The authors amplified TCRs for about 20 PCR cycles with a constant-region primer and a V-primer adapter. TCRdb recomputed calls from the reads with MiXCR, one row per CDR3 protein. The sample yields 65,000 to 95,000 distinct CDR3 sequences, about 17% seen once. This clonotype was seen a single time. A much bigger clone sits one base away, suggesting this may be a read error. This sequence originates from a male donor with prostate cancer. Sequenced material: PBMCs, taken after low-dose radiotherapy plus immunotherapy.

The CDR3 reads CGSSSSGLQETQYF. The CDR3 region has the DNA TGCGGCAGCAGCTCAAGCGGGTTACAAGAGACCCAGTACTTC. The chain couples TRBV5-1 to TRBJ2-5; weak D call: TRBD2 (6 bases). Looked up from germline, CDR1 is SGHRS and CDR2 is YFSETQ. CDR3 length: 14 residues.